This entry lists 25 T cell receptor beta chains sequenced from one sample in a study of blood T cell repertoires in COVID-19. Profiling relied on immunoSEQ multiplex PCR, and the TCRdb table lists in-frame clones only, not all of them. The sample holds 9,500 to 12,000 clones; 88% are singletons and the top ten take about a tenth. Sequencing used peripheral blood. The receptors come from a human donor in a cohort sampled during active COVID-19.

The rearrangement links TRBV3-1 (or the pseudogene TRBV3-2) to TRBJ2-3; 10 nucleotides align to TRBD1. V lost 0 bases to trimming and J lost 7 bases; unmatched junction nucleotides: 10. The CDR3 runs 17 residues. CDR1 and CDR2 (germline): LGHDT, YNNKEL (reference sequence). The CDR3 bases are TGTGCCAGCAGCCAAGAGGGACAGGGGCCGGGGGGGTATACGCAGTATTTT. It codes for CASSQEGQGPGGYTQYF.

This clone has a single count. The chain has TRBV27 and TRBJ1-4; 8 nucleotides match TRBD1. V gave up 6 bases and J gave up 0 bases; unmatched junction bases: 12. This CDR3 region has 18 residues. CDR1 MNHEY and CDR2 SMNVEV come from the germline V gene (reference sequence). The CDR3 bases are TGTGCCAGCAGGCGTACAGGGGGAACCTCTGCAACTAATGAAAAACTGTTTTTT. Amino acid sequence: CASRRTGGTSATNEKLFF.

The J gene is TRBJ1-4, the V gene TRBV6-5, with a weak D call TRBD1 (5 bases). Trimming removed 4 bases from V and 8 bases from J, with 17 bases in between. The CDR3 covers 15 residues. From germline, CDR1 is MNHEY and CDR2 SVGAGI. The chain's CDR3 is CASSSSGFLGEKLFF. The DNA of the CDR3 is TGTGCCAGCAGTTCTTCAGGGTTTCTTGGGGAAAAACTGTTTTTT.

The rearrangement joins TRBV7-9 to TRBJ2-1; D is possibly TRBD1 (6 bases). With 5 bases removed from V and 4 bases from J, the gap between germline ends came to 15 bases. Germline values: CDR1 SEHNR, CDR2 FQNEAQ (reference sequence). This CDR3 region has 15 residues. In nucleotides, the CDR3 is TGTGCCAGCAGCCCAAACAGGGCCCCTTACAATGAGCAGTTCTTC. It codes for CASSPNRAPYNEQFF.

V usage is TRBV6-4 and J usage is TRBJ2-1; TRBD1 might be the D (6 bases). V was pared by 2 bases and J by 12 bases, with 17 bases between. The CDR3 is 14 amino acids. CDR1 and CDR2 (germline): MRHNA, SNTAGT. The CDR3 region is CASSDDGQRRRQFF. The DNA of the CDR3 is TGTGCCAGCAGTGACGACGGACAGAGACGGAGGCAGTTCTTC.

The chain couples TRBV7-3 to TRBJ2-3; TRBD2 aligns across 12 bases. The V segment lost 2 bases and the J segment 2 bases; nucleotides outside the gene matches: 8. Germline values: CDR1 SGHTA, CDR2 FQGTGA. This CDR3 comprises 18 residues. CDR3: CASSLQLAGGRYTDTQYF. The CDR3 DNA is TGTGCCAGCAGCTTACAACTAGCGGGGGGCCGCTACACAGATACGCAGTATTTT.

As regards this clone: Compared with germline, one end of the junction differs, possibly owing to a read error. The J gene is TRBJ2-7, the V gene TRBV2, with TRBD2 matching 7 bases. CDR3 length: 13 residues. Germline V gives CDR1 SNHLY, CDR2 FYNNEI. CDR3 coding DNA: TGTGCCAGCAGTGAAGCGCGGGGAGGGGAGTGGCACTTC. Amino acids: CASSEARGGEWHF. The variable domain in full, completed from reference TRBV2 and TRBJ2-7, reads EPEVTQTPSHQVTQMGQEVILRCVPISNHLYFYWYRQILGQKVEFLVSFYNNEISEKSEIFDDQFSVERPDGSNFTLKIRSTKLEDSAMYFCASSEARGGEWHFGPGTRLTVT.

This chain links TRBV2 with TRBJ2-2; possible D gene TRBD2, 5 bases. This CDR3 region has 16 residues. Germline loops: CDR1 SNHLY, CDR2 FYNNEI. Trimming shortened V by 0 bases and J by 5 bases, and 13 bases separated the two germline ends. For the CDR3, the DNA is TGTGCCAGCAGTGAAGCTTGGGGTCGGGGAACCGGGGAGCTGTTTTTT. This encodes CASSEAWGRGTGELFF. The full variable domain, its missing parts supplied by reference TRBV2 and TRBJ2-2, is EPEVTQTPSHQVTQMGQEVILRCVPISNHLYFYWYRQILGQKVEFLVSFYNNEISEKSEIFDDQFSVERPDGSNFTLKIRSTKLEDSAMYFCASSEAWGRGTGELFFGEGSRLTVL.

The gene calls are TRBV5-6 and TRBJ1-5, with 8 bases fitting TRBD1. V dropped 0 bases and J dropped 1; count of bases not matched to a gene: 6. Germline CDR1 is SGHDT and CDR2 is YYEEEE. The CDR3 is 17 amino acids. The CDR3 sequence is CASSLDGGQASNQPQHF. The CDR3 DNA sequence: TGTGCCAGCAGCTTGGACGGGGGACAGGCAAGCAATCAGCCCCAGCATTTT.

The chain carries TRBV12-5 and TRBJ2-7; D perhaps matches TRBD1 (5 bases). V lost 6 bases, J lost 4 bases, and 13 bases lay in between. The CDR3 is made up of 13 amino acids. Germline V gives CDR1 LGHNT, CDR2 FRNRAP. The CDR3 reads CASGHGRDYEQYF. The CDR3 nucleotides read TGTGCTAGTGGCCACGGCAGGGATTACGAGCAGTACTTC.

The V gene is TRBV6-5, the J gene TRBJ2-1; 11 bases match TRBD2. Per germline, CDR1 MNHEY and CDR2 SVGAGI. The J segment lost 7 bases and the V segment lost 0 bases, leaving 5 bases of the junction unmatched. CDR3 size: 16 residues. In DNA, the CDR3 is TGTGCCAGCAGTTACTCGAGTAGCGGGGGGGCAAATGAGCAGTTCTTC. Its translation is CASSYSSSGGANEQFF.

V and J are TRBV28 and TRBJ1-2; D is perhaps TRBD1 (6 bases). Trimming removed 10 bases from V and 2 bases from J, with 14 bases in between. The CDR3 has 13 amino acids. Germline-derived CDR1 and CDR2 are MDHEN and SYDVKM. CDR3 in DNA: TGTGCCACCTTAGACAGGAAAAACTATGGCTACACCTTC. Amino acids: CATLDRKNYGYTF.

In DNA, the CDR3 is TGTGCCAGCAGCCAAGTACATCCAGGGGGCGGCTACACCTTC. It translates to CASSQVHPGGGYTF. The chain uses TRBV14 and TRBJ1-2; 8 bases are shared with TRBD1. Trimming cost V 1 base and J 8 bases; bases outside gene matches: 6. Germline V gives CDR1 SGHDN, CDR2 FVKESK. This CDR3 spans 14 amino acids.

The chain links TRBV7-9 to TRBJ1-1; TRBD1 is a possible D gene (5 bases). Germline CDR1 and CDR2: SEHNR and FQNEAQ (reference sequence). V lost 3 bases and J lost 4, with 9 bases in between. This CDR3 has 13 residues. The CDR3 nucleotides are TGTGCCAGCAGCTTTTTGGGGCCCACTGAAGCTTTCTTT. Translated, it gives CASSFLGPTEAFF.

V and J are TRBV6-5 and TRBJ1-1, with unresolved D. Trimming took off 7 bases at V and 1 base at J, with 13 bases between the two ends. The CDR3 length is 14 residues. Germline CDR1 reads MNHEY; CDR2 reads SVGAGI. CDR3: CASIWPGTNTEAFF. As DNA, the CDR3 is TGTGCCAGCATCTGGCCGGGAACGAACACTGAAGCTTTCTTT.

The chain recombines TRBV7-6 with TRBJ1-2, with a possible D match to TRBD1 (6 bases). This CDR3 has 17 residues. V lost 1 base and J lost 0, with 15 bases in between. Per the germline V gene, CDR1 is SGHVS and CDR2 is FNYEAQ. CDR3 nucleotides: TGTGCCAGCAGCTTAGGGGGGGGCCCAGGTACTAACTATGGCTACACCTTC. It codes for CASSLGGGPGTNYGYTF.

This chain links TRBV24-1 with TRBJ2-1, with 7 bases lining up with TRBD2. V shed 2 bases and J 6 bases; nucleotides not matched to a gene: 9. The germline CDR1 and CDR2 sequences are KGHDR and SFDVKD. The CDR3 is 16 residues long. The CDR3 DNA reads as TGTGCCACCAGTGATTCTGGGACTACCCAAGCCAATGAGCAGTTCTTC. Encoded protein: CATSDSGTTQANEQFF.

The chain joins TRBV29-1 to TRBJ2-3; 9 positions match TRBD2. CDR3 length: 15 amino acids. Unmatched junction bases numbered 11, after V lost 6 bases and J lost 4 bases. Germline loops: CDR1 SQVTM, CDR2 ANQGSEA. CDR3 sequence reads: CSVSQVAGGPDTQYF. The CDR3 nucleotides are TGCAGCGTCTCCCAGGTGGCGGGGGGGCCAGATACGCAGTATTTT.

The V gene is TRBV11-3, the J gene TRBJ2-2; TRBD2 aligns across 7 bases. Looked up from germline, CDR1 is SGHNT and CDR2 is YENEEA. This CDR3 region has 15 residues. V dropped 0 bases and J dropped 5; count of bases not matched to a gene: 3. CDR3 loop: CASSLEDGGTGELFF. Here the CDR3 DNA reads TGTGCCAGCAGCTTAGAAGACGGGGGGACCGGGGAGCTGTTTTTT.

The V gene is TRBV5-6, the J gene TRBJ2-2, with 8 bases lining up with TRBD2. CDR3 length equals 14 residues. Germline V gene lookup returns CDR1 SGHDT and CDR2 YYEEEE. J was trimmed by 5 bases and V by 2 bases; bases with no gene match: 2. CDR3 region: CASSLSGGTGELFF. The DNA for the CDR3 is TGTGCCAGCAGCTTAAGCGGGGGAACCGGGGAGCTGTTTTTT.

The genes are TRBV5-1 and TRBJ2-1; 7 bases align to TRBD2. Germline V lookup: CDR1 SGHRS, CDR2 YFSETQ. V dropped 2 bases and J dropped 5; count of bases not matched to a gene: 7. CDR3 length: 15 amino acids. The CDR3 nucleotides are TGCGCCAGCAGCTTCGCGGGGGTGAAACACAATGAGCAGTTCTTC. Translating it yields CASSFAGVKHNEQFF.

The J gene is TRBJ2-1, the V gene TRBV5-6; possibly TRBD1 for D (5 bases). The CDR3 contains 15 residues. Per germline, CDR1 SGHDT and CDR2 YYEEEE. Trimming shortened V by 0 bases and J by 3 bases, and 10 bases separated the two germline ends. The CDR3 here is CASSLDRYIYNEQFF. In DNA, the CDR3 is TGTGCCAGCAGCTTGGACAGGTATATCTACAATGAGCAGTTCTTC.

Here the CDR3 DNA reads TGCGCCAGCAGCTCGACAGGGTCAGATACGCAGTATTTT. Translating gives CASSSTGSDTQYF. The rearrangement joins TRBV5-1 to TRBJ2-3; 7 bases match TRBD1. V lost 3 bases and J lost 4; bases outside the gene matches: 2. The CDR3 is 13 amino acids. Germline V gene lookup returns CDR1 SGHRS and CDR2 YFSETQ.

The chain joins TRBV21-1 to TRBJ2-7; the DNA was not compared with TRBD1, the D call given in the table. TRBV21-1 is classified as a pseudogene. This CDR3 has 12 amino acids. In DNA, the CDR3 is TGTGCCGGCCGGGACAGCACCTACGAGCAGTACTTC. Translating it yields CAGRDSTYEQYF.

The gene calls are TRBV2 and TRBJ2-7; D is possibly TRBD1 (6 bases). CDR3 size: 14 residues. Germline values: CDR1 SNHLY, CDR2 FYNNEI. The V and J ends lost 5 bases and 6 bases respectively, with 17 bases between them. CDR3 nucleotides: TGTGCCAGCAGTTATATTGGGACAAAAGCCGAGCAGTACTTC. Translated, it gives CASSYIGTKAEQYF.